Detailed here is one TCR beta chain. Its target is not known. The data were obtained in a study of graft-versus-host responses after intestinal transplantation. Study outcomes and limitations: Investigators detected GvH clones in recipient marrow, with some emerging earlier in ileum or blood.

Sequenced by immunoSEQ multiplex PCR; TCRdb stores in-frame clones only, minus some. The sample lists 23,000 or so clones, roughly 86% seen once, with around 0.9% in the top ten. V trimming: 1 base; J trimming: 4 bases; junction bases outside the gene matches: 3. Germline V CDR1 and CDR2: SGHTA, FQGNSA. This CDR3 spans 15 amino acids. The V call is TRBV7-2, the J call TRBJ2-3; 9 bases fit TRBD2. The source is a human donor who was the organ donor for an intestinal transplant. The sequenced sample was unstimulated CD8+ T cells sorted from spleen or lymph node cells, obtained before transplant. CDR3 amino acids: CASSLVAGGADTQYF. Written as DNA, the CDR3 is TGTGCCAGCAGCTTAGTGGCGGGGGGGGCAGATACGCAGTATTTT.